What follows are 7 T cell receptor beta chains derived from one specimen sequenced in a study of blood T cell repertoires in COVID-19. Method: immunoSEQ multiplex PCR; TCRdb's copy keeps in-frame clones and lacks some. The sample includes 220,000 or so clones, 84% of them seen just once. What was sequenced was PBMCs or T cells enriched from blood (not recorded which). The receptors were sampled from a woman in her 40s who had recovered from COVID-19.

This clone was detected only a few times. This chain links TRBV11-2 with TRBJ2-7; tentatively, D is TRBD2 (5 bases). CDR1 SGHAT and CDR2 FQNNGV come from the germline V gene. The CDR3 covers 16 residues. V was pared by 5 bases and J by 2 bases, with 19 bases between. For the CDR3, the DNA is TGTGCCAGCAGCCACGGGCCCCACACGGGGACCTACGAGCAGTACTTC. Translating it yields CASSHGPHTGTYEQYF.

This clone came up a few times. The chain has TRBV7-3 and TRBJ2-2; 9 nucleotides align to TRBD1. Germline values: CDR1 SGHTA, CDR2 FQGTGA. V lost 5 bases to trimming and J lost 4 bases; unmatched junction nucleotides: 8. The CDR3 loop spans 16 amino acids. This CDR3 is CASSPGTGMSTGELFF. The CDR3 DNA reads as TGTGCCAGCAGCCCCGGGACAGGGATGAGCACCGGGGAGCTGTTTTTT.

The sample holds a few counts of this clone. The rearrangement uses TRBV5-1 and TRBJ2-1; D may be TRBD2 (7 bases). The V and J ends lost 0 bases and 3 bases respectively, with 13 bases between them. The CDR3 spans 16 residues. The germline CDR1 and CDR2 sequences are SGHRS and YFSETQ. The CDR3 sequence is CASSLVGGGFYNEQFF. The CDR3, as DNA: TGCGCCAGCAGCTTGGTTGGCGGGGGCTTCTACAATGAGCAGTTCTTC. Full variable domain (missing parts from reference TRBV5-1 and TRBJ2-1): KAGVTQTPRYLIKTRGQQVTLSCSPISGHRSVSWYQQTPGQGLQFLFEYFSETQRNKGNFPGRFSGRQFSNSRSEMNVSTLELGDSALYLCASSLVGGGFYNEQFFGPGTRLTVL.

V and J are TRBV10-2 and TRBJ1-2; D possibly corresponds to TRBD1 (6 bases). The CDR3 is 13 amino acids. CDR1 and CDR2 (germline): WSHSY, SAAADI. Trimming took off 6 bases at V and 3 bases at J, with 11 bases between the two ends. CDR3 nucleotides: TGCGCCAGCAGCAAACAGGGTGACTATGGCTACACCTTC. Translating gives CASSKQGDYGYTF.

This chain links TRBV18 with TRBJ2-1, with D tentatively TRBD2 (5 bases). CDR1 and CDR2 from the germline V gene are KGHSH and LQKENI. The CDR3 contains 13 residues. Trimming took off 4 bases at V and 9 bases at J, with 13 bases between the two ends. The DNA of the CDR3 is TGTGCCAGCTCACACTTTAGCGAACCTGAGCAGTTCTTC. Translated, it gives CASSHFSEPEQFF.

The sample holds one count of this clone. This sequence joins TRBV11-3 and TRBJ2-3; 8 bases agree with TRBD2. CDR3 length equals 16 residues. Germline loops: CDR1 SGHNT, CDR2 YENEEA. The trim removed 2 bases at V and 5 bases at J, leaving 9 bases unmatched. CDR3: CASSLRQAGVVDTQYF. DNA of the CDR3: TGTGCCAGCAGCTTACGACAAGCGGGAGTCGTAGATACGCAGTATTTT.

This clone turned up a few times. The genes are TRBV28 and TRBJ1-2; weak D call: TRBD1 (5 bases). The V end lost 3 bases, the J end lost 8 bases, and 7 bases lay between the germline ends. Germline lookup yields CDR1 MDHEN and CDR2 SYDVKM. The CDR3 loop spans 11 amino acids. The CDR3 spells CASSFRGGYTF. CDR3 DNA sequence: TGTGCCAGCAGTTTTCGGGGGGGCTACACCTTC.